The 25 T cell receptor beta chains given below trace back to one sample, sequenced in a study of neoadjuvant anti-PD-1 for oral cavity cancer. Libraries were prepared by immunoSEQ multiplex PCR; TCRdb keeps only in-frame clonotypes and omits some of them. The sample consists of several thousand clones, 60% to 75% of them appearing once. The time point denotes: after neoadjuvant nivolumab, at surgical resection. This material consisted of PBMCs, taken after nivolumab (anti-PD-1) treatment. The source of these receptors is a person between 40 and 85 years old with oral cavity squamous cell carcinoma.

The chain employs TRBV2 and TRBJ2-3; weak D call: TRBD1 (5 bases). CDR1 SNHLY and CDR2 FYNNEI come from the germline V gene. V shed 3 bases and J shed 6 bases, with 7 bases lying between them. CDR3 length: 12 amino acids. For the CDR3, the DNA is TGTGCCAGCAGTGACGCAGGGGATACGCAGTATTTT. Protein sequence: CASSDAGDTQYF.

In this sample, this clone turned up a few times. The chain couples TRBV10-1 to TRBJ1-5, with D unclear. The V gene lost 6 bases and the J gene lost 2 bases, with 11 bases spanning the gap. CDR1 is WNHNN and CDR2 is SYGVQD in the germline V gene (reference sequence). This CDR3 is built from 14 residues. The CDR3 sequence is CASRGIGGNQPQHF. CDR3 bases: TGCGCCAGCAGGGGGATCGGGGGCAATCAGCCCCAGCATTTT.

The DNA for the CDR3 is TGTGCCAGCGACCCGGGGAGGGGGCGGTGGAACGAGCAGTTCTTC. The encoded protein is CASDPGRGRWNEQFF. The chain links TRBV5-8 to TRBJ2-1; D may correspond to TRBD1 or TRBD2 (7 bases each). The CDR3 has 15 residues. V was pared by 7 bases and J by 10 bases, with 24 bases between. Germline assignment: CDR1 SGHTS and CDR2 YDEGEE.

This rearrangement joins TRBV6-1 to TRBJ1-1; TRBD1 is a possible D gene (5 bases). Germline V gene sequence: CDR1 MNHNS, CDR2 SASEGT. V lost 8 bases and J lost 5, with 15 bases in between. The CDR3 has 13 residues. CDR3 sequence (DNA): TGTGCCAGCGCTTTTGACAGAAATACTGAAGCTTTCTTT. As protein: CASAFDRNTEAFF.

The V call is TRBV7-9, the J call TRBJ1-1; D gene ambiguous. Germline assignment: CDR1 SEHNR and CDR2 FQNEAQ (reference sequence). CDR3 size: 14 residues. The V end was cut by 7 bases, the J end by 4 bases, with 16 bases between. In DNA form, the CDR3 reads TGTGCCAGCACCCTTGATACGGCTGCCACTGAAGCTTTCTTT. It translates to CASTLDTAATEAFF.

In its sample, this clone was seen a few times. Written as DNA, the CDR3 is TGTGCCATAAAGGGGGCCCTCACCGGGGAGCTGTTTTTT. It yields the protein CAIKGALTGELFF. This sequence joins TRBV10-3 and TRBJ2-2; 7 bases agree with TRBD1. This CDR3 comprises 13 residues. Per germline, CDR1 ENHRY and CDR2 SYGVKD. The V segment lost 9 bases and the J segment 4 bases; nucleotides outside the gene matches: 5.

Written as DNA, the CDR3 is TGTGCCAGCTCACCACCGACATCACGAGGGGAGTATTTT. It encodes CASSPPTSRGEYF. V gene TRBV18 combines with J gene TRBJ2-3; D is possibly TRBD1 or TRBD2 (5 bases each). Germline V lookup: CDR1 KGHSH, CDR2 LQKENI. This CDR3 spans 13 amino acids. V gave up 0 bases and J gave up 13 bases, with 14 bases separating them.

The chain couples TRBV6-1 to TRBJ2-7; D not resolved. V dropped 4 bases and J dropped 2 bases, with 15 bases sitting between them. This CDR3 is built from 15 residues. Germline CDR1 and CDR2: MNHNS and SASEGT. In nucleotides, the CDR3 is TGTGCCAGCAGTGTTAGTCAGATAGGAACCTACGAGCAGTACTTC. Protein sequence: CASSVSQIGTYEQYF.

V is TRBV5-4 and J is TRBJ1-1, with D perhaps matching TRBD1 (5 bases). Trimming took off 5 bases at V and 3 bases at J, with 11 bases between the two ends. Germline CDR1 is SGHNT and CDR2 is YYREEE (reference sequence). CDR3 length: 13 amino acids. CDR3 bases: TGTGCCAGCAGGCCCCGGGACTACACTGAAGCTTTCTTT. It is translated as CASRPRDYTEAFF.

The V and J genes are TRBV7-2 and TRBJ2-3; weak D call: TRBD1 (5 bases). Germline V gives CDR1 SGHTA, CDR2 FQGNSA. V lost 4 bases and J 2 bases, leaving 16 bases between the germline ends. This CDR3 has 16 residues. The CDR3: CASSSQGDPATDTQYF. Written as DNA, the CDR3 is TGTGCCAGCAGCTCTCAGGGTGATCCTGCCACAGATACGCAGTATTTT.

The count of this clone is one. This chain joins TRBV5-4 and TRBJ2-5; 11 positions match TRBD2. The CDR3 loop spans 15 amino acids. With 4 bases clipped from V and 2 bases from J, the junction kept 4 bases outside the gene matches. The germline CDR1 and CDR2 sequences are SGHNT and YYREEE (reference sequence). CDR3 nucleotides: TGTGCCAGCAGCGTGGGACTAGCGGATCAAGAGACCCAGTACTTC. Its protein is CASSVGLADQETQYF.

V usage is TRBV30 and J usage is TRBJ1-6; D possibly corresponds to TRBD1 (6 bases). CDR3 length equals 15 residues. CDR1 is GTSNPN and CDR2 is SVGIG in the germline V gene (reference sequence). The V end was cut by 4 bases, the J end by 0 bases, with 10 bases between. CDR3 sequence: CAWTQGSSYNSPLHF. CDR3 coding DNA: TGTGCCTGGACTCAGGGGAGCTCCTATAATTCACCCCTCCACTTT.

This chain connects TRBV19 to TRBJ1-5; D remains unclear. CDR1 LNHDA and CDR2 SQIVND come from the germline V gene (reference sequence). V dropped 2 bases and J dropped 2 bases, with 7 bases sitting between them. This CDR3 is 14 amino acids long. CDR3 in amino acids: CASSIRAGNQPQHF. CDR3 in DNA: TGTGCCAGTAGTATAAGAGCAGGCAATCAGCCCCAGCATTTT.

The CDR3 here is CASSLDGGSSYEQYF. DNA for the CDR3: TGCGCCAGCAGCTTGGATGGCGGAAGCTCCTACGAGCAGTACTTC. The V and J genes are TRBV5-1 and TRBJ2-7; D unresolved. Trimming took 0 bases from V and 0 from J, leaving 10 bases between them. The CDR3 has 15 amino acids. The germline gives CDR1 SGHRS, CDR2 YFSETQ.

The rearrangement uses TRBV7-3 and TRBJ2-1; 14 bases map to TRBD2. This CDR3 comprises 15 residues. CDR1 is SGHTA and CDR2 is FQGTGA in the germline V gene. Trimming removed 3 bases from V and 9 bases from J; junction bases left unmatched: 4. As DNA, the CDR3 is TGTGCCAGCAGCTTGGGACTAGCGGGAGTTACTGAGCAGTTCTTC. Its protein product is CASSLGLAGVTEQFF.

The V call is TRBV19, the J call TRBJ2-3, with D possibly matching TRBD1 (5 bases). The CDR3 spans 14 residues. Looked up from germline, CDR1 is LNHDA and CDR2 is SQIVND (reference sequence). The ends were cut back, 6 bases at V and 5 bases at J, with 15 bases in the middle. The CDR3 protein is CASSPAGRRDTQYF. The CDR3 DNA follows: TGTGCCAGTAGCCCCGCAGGGCGCCGAGATACGCAGTATTTT.

The CDR3 region is CASSYGQTSYTF. As DNA, the CDR3 is TGTGCCAGCAGCTATGGACAGACGAGCTACACCTTC. The V gene is TRBV11-2, the J gene TRBJ1-2; D is possibly TRBD1 (6 bases). Per the germline V gene, CDR1 is SGHAT and CDR2 is FQNNGV. Trimming stripped 4 bases from V and 9 bases from J, with 12 bases between. CDR3 length: 12 amino acids. The full variable domain, completed using reference TRBV11-2 and TRBJ1-2, is EAGVAQSPRYKIIEKRQSVAFWCNPISGHATLYWYQQILGQGPKLLIQFQNNGVVDDSQLPKDRFSAERLKGVDSTLKIQPAKLEDSAVYLCASSYGQTSYTFGSGTRLTVV.

The chain links TRBV5-1 to TRBJ2-6; 7 bases agree with TRBD1. V gave up 5 bases and J gave up 0 bases; unmatched junction bases: 17. This CDR3 has 20 residues. Germline values: CDR1 SGHRS, CDR2 YFSETQ. CDR3 bases: TGCGCCAGCAGAAACCCTACGAGGGACAGAGGTTCCTCTGGGGCCAACGTCCTGACTTTC. Amino acid sequence: CASRNPTRDRGSSGANVLTF.

This clone was counted a few times. The CDR3 sequence is CASSPRRTVHTGELFF. The CDR3 nucleotides read TGTGCCAGCAGCCCCAGAAGGACAGTCCACACCGGGGAGCTGTTTTTT. The J gene is TRBJ2-2, the V gene TRBV2; possible D gene TRBD1, 6 bases. This CDR3 region has 16 residues. Looked up from germline, CDR1 is SNHLY and CDR2 is FYNNEI. Trimming left V 6 bases short and J 3 bases short, with 17 bases between.

Written as DNA, the CDR3 is TGCGCCAGCAGCCAAAGGGGAGGGCCCTATGGCTACACCTTC. Translation: CASSQRGGPYGYTF. The chain employs TRBV5-1 and TRBJ1-2; D might be TRBD1 (5 bases). V gave up 4 bases and J gave up 4 bases, with 14 bases separating them. Germline CDR1 reads SGHRS; CDR2 reads YFSETQ. The CDR3 consists of 14 residues.

V gene TRBV6-6 combines with J gene TRBJ1-5; 7 bases map to TRBD1. The CDR3 is 16 residues long. Germline-derived CDR1 and CDR2 are MNHNY and SVGAGI (reference sequence). V lost 2 bases to trimming and J lost 1 base; unmatched junction nucleotides: 5. The chain's CDR3 is CASSYDRAISNQPQHF. The DNA of the CDR3 is TGTGCCAGCAGTTACGACAGGGCGATAAGCAATCAGCCCCAGCATTTT.

This clone was seen a few times. The rearrangement joins TRBV4-1 to TRBJ2-7; D possibly corresponds to TRBD2 (5 bases). V lost 4 bases and J lost 4, with 11 bases in between. There are 13 residues in the CDR3. Germline V gene sequence: CDR1 MGHRA, CDR2 YSYEKL. The CDR3 DNA sequence: TGCGCCAGCAGCCGCACGACGGGATACGAGCAGTACTTC. Translating it yields CASSRTTGYEQYF.

CDR3 loop: CASSYSGGNTEAFF. Written as DNA, the CDR3 is TGTGCCAGCAGTTACTCAGGGGGGAACACTGAAGCTTTCTTT. The chain uses TRBV6-5 and TRBJ1-1, with D tentatively TRBD1 (6 bases). The germline CDR1 and CDR2 sequences are MNHEY and SVGAGI. CDR3 length: 14 amino acids. V shed 0 bases and J shed 1 base, with 6 bases lying between them.

This clone occurred a few times. V usage is TRBV4-2 and J usage is TRBJ2-3; 7 nucleotides agree with TRBD2. This CDR3 spans 16 amino acids. The germline CDR1 and CDR2 sequences are LGHNA and YNFKEQ. The junction had 3 bases not matched to a gene; V was cut back by 0 bases and J by 0 bases. CDR3 in amino acids: CASSQEGSGSTDTQYF. For the CDR3, the DNA is TGTGCCAGCAGCCAAGAAGGTAGCGGGAGCACAGATACGCAGTATTTT.

This clone was seen only a few times. The rearrangement uses TRBV6-6 and TRBJ2-3, with TRBD2 matching 14 bases. Germline CDR1 is MNHNY and CDR2 is SVGAGI (reference sequence). The ends lost 7 bases at V and 10 bases at J; junction bases unmatched: 10. This CDR3 has 15 amino acids. This CDR3 is CASIRLAGGRGPQYF. As DNA, the CDR3 is TGTGCCAGCATCCGACTAGCGGGAGGGCGGGGTCCGCAGTATTTT.